This T cell receptor (beta chain) comes out of a study of blood T cell repertoires in COVID-19. A COVID-19 case had been met by exposed participants during the 2 weeks before study entry. Methods used by the authors: Cell counts per sample came from amplifying reference gene primers. TCRdb's table, derived via immunoSEQ multiplex PCR, lists solely in-frame clones and lacks some. V, J and clone size derive from that table, while D and trimming were established from the DNA sequence. The table lists about 230,000 clones, approximately 89% of them singletons, with roughly 3.7% in the top ten. Per the germline V gene, CDR1 is MNHEY and CDR2 is SVGAGI. V gave up 6 bases and J gave up 4 bases; unmatched junction bases: 5. The CDR3 runs 14 residues.

The sample consisted of PBMCs or T cells enriched from blood (not recorded which). The chain recombines TRBV6-5 with TRBJ2-3; TRBD1 agrees at 9 bases. This TCR derives from a woman aged 25 to 39 who had been exposed to COVID-19. CDR3 coding DNA: TGTGCCAGCAGACCGGGACAGGGCCCAGATACGCAGTATTTT. Amino acid sequence: CASRPGQGPDTQYF.